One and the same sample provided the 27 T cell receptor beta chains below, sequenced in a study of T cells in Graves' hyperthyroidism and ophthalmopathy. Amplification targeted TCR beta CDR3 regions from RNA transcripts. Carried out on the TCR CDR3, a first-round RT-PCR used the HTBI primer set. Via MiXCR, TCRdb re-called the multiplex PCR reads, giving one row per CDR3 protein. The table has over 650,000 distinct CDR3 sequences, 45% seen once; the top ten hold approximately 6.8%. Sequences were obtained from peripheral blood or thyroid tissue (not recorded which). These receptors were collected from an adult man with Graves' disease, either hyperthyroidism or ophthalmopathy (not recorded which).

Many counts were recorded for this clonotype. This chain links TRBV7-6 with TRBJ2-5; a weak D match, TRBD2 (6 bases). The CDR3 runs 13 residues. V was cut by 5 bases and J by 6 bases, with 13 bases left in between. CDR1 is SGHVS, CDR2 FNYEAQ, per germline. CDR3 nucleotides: TGTGCCAGCAGCAGGACTAAGACTAAGACCCAGTACTTC. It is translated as CASSRTKTKTQYF.

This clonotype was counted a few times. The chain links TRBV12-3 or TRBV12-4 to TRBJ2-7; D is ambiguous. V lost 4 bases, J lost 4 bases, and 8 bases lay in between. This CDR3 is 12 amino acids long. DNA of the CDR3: TGTGCCAGCAGTTACGACATTTACGAGCAGTACTTC. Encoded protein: CASSYDIYEQYF.

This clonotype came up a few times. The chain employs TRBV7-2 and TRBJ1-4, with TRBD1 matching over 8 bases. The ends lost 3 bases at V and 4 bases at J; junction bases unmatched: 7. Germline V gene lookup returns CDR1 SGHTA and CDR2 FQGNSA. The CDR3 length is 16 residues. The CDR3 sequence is CASSFFQGALNEKLFF. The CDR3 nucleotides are TGTGCCAGCAGCTTTTTTCAGGGGGCCCTTAATGAAAAACTGTTTTTT.

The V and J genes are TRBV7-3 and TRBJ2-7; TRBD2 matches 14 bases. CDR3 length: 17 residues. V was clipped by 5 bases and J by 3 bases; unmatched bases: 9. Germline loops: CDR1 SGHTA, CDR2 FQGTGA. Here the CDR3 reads CASSPGLAGVKGYEQYF. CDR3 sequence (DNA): TGTGCCAGCAGCCCGGGACTAGCGGGAGTCAAGGGCTACGAGCAGTACTTC.

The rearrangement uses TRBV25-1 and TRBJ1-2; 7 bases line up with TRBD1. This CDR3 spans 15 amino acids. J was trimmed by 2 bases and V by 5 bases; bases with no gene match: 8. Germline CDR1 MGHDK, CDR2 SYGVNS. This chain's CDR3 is CASSFTVQGNYGYTF. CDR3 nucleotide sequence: TGTGCCAGCAGTTTTACGGTACAGGGGAACTATGGCTACACCTTC.

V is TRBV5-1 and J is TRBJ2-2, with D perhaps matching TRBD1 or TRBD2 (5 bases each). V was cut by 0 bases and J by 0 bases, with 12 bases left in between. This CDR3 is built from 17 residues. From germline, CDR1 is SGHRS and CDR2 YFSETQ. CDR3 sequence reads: CASSLVLRGPNTGELFF. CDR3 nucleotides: TGCGCCAGCAGCTTGGTTCTGAGGGGCCCGAACACCGGGGAGCTGTTTTTT.

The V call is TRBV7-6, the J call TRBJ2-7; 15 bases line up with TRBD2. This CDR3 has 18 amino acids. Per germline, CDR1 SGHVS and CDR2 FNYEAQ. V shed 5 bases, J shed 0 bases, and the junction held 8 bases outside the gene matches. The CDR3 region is CASSPGLAGGPGSYEQYF. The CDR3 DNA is TGTGCCAGCAGCCCAGGACTAGCGGGGGGGCCTGGCTCCTACGAGCAGTACTTC.

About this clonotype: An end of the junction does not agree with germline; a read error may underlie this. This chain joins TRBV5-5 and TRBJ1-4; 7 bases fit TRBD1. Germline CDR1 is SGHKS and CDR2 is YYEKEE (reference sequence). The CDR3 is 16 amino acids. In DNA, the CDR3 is TGCGCCAGCAGCTTGGACAGGCCAGCAACTAATGAAAAACTGTTTTTT. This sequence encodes CASSLDRPATNEKLFF. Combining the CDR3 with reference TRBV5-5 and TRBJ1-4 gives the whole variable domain DAGVTQSPTHLIKTRGQQVTLRCSPISGHKSVSWYQQVLGQGPQFIFQYYEKEERGRGNFPDRFSARQFPNYSSELNVNALLLGDSALYLCASSLDRPATNEKLFFGSGTQLSVL.

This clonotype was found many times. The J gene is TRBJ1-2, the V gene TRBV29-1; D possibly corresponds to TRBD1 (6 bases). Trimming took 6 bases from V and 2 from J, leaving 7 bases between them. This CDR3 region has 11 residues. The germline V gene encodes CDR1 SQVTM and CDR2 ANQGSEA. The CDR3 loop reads CSVGQNYGYTF. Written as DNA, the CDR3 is TGCAGCGTCGGACAGAACTATGGCTACACCTTC.

DNA of the CDR3: TGTGCCAGCAGCTTAGTAGAGGACAGGGGTGGGTCCTATAATTCACCCCTCCACTTT. It yields the protein CASSLVEDRGGSYNSPLHF. This chain links TRBV7-8 with TRBJ1-6, with 9 bases fitting TRBD1. CDR3 length equals 19 residues. From germline, CDR1 is SGHVS and CDR2 FQNEAQ. The J segment lost 1 base and the V segment lost 1 base, leaving 8 bases of the junction unmatched.

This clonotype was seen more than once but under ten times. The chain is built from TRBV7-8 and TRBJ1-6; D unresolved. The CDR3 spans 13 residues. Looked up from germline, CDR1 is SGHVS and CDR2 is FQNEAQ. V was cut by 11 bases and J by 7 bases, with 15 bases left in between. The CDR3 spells CAWSVKPNSPLHF. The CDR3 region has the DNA TGTGCCTGGAGTGTCAAGCCGAATTCACCCCTCCACTTT.

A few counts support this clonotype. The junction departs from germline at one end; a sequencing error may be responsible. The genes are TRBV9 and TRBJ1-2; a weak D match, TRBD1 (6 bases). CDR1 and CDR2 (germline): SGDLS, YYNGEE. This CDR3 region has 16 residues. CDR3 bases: TGCGCCAGCAGCCGCCACTCACAGGGTGCTTCCTATGGCTACACCTTC. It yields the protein CASSRHSQGASYGYTF.

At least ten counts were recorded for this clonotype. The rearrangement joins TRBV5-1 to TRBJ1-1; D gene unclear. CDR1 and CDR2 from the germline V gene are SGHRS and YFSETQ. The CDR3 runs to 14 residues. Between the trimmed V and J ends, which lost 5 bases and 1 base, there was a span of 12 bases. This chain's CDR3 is CASRRDGGNTEAFF. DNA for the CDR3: TGCGCCAGCAGGCGTGACGGCGGGAACACTGAAGCTTTCTTT.

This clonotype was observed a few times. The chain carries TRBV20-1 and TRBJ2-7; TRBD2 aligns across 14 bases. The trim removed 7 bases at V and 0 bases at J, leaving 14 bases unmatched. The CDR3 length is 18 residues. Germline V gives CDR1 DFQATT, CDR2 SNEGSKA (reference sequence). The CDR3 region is CSVPAPGLAGVRSYEQYF. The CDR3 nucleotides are TGCAGTGTTCCAGCGCCGGGACTAGCGGGAGTCCGCTCCTACGAGCAGTACTTC.

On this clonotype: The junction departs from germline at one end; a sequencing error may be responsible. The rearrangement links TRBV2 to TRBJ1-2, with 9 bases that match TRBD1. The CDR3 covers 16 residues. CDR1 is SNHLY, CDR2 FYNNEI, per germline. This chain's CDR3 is CASSEVPGQGSYGYTF. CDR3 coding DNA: TGTGCCAGCAGCGAAGTCCCGGGACAGGGATCCTATGGCTACACCTTC.

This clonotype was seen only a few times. CDR3 nucleotide sequence: TGTGCCAGCAGCCCGAGGGGGGGATTAAATTCACCCCTCCACTTT. Translation: CASSPRGGLNSPLHF. The chain recombines TRBV7-4 with TRBJ1-6; a weak D match, TRBD1 (6 bases). The germline V and J ends were trimmed by 5 bases and 7 bases, with 15 bases remaining between them. The CDR3 totals 15 residues. Germline CDR1 and CDR2: SGHVT and SQSDAQ.

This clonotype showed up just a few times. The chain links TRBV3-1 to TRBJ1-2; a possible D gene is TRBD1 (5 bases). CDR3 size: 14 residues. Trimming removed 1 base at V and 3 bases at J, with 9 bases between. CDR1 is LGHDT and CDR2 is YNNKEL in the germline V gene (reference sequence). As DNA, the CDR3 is TGTGCCAGCAGCCAAGTACAGGCCGACTATGGCTACACCTTC. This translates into CASSQVQADYGYTF.

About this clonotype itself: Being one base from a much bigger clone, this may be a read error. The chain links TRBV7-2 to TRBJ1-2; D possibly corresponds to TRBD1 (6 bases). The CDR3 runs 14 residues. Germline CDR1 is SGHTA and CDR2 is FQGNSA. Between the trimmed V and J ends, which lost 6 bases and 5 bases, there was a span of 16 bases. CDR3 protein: CASRPTGSRYGYTF. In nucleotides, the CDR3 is TGTGCCAGCAGGCCAACAGGGTCTAGGTATGGCTACACCTTC.

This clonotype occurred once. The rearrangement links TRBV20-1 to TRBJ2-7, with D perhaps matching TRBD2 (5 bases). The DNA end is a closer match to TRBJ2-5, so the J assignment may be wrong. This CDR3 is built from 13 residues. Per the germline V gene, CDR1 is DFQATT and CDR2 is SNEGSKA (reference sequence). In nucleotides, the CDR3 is TGCAGTGCTAGAGGGAGGTTCGTAGAGACCCAGTACTTC. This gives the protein CSARGRFVETQYF.

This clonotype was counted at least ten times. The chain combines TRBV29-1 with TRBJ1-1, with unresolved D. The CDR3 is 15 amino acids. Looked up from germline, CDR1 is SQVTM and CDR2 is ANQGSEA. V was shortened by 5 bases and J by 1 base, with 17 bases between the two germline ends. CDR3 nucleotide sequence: TGCAGCGTTTCAAGGATACGGGCCCGGAACACTGAAGCTTTCTTT. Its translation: CSVSRIRARNTEAFF.

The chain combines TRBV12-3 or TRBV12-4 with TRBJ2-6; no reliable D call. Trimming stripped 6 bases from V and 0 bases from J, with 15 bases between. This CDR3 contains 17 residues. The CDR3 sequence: CASSGQEACSGANVLTF. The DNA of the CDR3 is TGTGCCAGCAGCGGGCAGGAAGCGTGCTCTGGGGCCAACGTCCTGACTTTC.

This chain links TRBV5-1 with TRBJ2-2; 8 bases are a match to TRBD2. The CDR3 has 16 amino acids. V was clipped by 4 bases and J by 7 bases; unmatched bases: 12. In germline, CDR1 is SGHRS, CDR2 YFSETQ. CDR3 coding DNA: TGCGCCAGCAGCCCGAGCAGCGGGAGTGGGAACGGGGAGCTGTTTTTT. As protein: CASSPSSGSGNGELFF.

CDR3 nucleotide sequence: TGTGCCAGCAGCCTTAGACACCACACTGAAGCTTTCTTT. Encoded protein: CASSLRHHTEAFF. The chain joins TRBV6-6 to TRBJ1-1; D ambiguous. This CDR3 has 13 residues. Germline CDR1 is MNHNY and CDR2 is SVGAGI (reference sequence). Trimming pared 6 bases from V and 3 bases from J, leaving 11 bases between.

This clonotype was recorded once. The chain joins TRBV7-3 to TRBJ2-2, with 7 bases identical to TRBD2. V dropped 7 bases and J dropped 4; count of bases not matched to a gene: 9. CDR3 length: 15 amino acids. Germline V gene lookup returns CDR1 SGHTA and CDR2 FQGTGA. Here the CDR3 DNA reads TGTGCCAGCAAAACCAGCGGGATGAGCACCGGGGAGCTGTTTTTT. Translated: CASKTSGMSTGELFF.

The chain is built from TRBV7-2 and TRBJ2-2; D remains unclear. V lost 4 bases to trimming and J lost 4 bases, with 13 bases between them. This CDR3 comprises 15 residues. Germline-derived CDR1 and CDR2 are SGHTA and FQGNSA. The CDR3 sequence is CASSSRGIRTGELFF. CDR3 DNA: TGTGCCAGCAGCTCCCGTGGGATCCGCACCGGGGAGCTGTTTTTT.

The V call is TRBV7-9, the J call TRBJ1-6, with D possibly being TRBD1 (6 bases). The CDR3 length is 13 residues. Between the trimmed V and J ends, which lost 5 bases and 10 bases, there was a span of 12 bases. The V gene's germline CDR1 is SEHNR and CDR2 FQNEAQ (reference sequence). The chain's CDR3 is CASSTRGESPLHF. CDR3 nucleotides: TGTGCCAGCAGCACCAGGGGTGAATCACCCCTCCACTTT.

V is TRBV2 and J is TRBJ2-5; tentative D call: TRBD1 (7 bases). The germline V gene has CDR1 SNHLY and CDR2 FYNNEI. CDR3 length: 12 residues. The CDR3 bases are TGTGCTGCAGGGGGGCCCCTTCAGACCCAGTACTTC. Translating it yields CAAGGPLQTQYF.